This passage covers 16 T cell receptor beta chains from one sample sequenced in a study of cytomegalovirus exposure and HLA in healthy donors. The PCR employed 60 Vbeta primers together with 13 Jbeta primers. Measured with immunoSEQ multiplex PCR; TCRdb has only the in-frame clones, and not every one. The table includes 130,000 to 150,000 clones, 65% to 90% detected once. The sample taken for sequencing was PBMCs. The receptor set was obtained from a woman aged 25 to 45 in good health and CMV-seronegative.

The gene calls are TRBV5-4 and TRBJ2-1; 10 bases align to TRBD2. CDR3 size: 16 residues. CDR1 is SGHNT, CDR2 YYREEE, per germline (reference sequence). V shed 4 bases and J 0 bases; nucleotides not matched to a gene: 4. CDR3 amino acids: CASSLGLADSYNEQFF. CDR3 nucleotide sequence: TGTGCCAGCAGCCTCGGACTAGCGGACTCCTACAATGAGCAGTTCTTC.

The chain couples TRBV10-3 to TRBJ1-1; 9 positions agree with TRBD1. V dropped 6 bases and J dropped 6; count of bases not matched to a gene: 11. This CDR3 has 15 amino acids. Germline CDR1 is ENHRY and CDR2 is SYGVKD. The CDR3 nucleotides read TGTGCCATCAGCACCCCGGGACAGGGTACCCCTGAAGCTTTCTTT. Residues: CAISTPGQGTPEAFF.

This sequence joins TRBV5-1 and TRBJ2-7, with D tentatively TRBD1 (6 bases). The V gene's germline CDR1 is SGHRS and CDR2 YFSETQ. The V end was cut by 3 bases, the J end by 0 bases, with 10 bases between. This CDR3 is built from 14 residues. The CDR3 protein is CASSYRDTSYEQYF. CDR3 coding DNA: TGCGCCAGCAGCTACCGGGACACCTCCTACGAGCAGTACTTC.

The rearrangement links TRBV15 to TRBJ2-5; the D gene is possibly TRBD2 (5 bases). Trimming cost V 3 bases and J 4 bases, with 12 bases left between them. The CDR3 is 14 residues long. Germline assignment: CDR1 LNHNV and CDR2 YYDKDF (reference sequence). The CDR3 nucleotides read TGTGCCACCAGCAGGAGGGAAGACGTAGAGACCCAGTACTTC. This translates into CATSRREDVETQYF.

The chain is built from TRBV5-6 and TRBJ2-7; 8 bases line up with TRBD1. The trim removed 4 bases at V and 5 bases at J, leaving 14 bases unmatched. The CDR3 extends over 16 amino acids. Germline CDR1 SGHDT, CDR2 YYEEEE. The CDR3 DNA follows: TGTGCCAGCAGCATAAAAGGGCAGGGGGCTTGGAACGAGCAGTACTTC. This gives the protein CASSIKGQGAWNEQYF. Filled out from reference TRBV5-6 and TRBJ2-7, the complete variable domain reads DAGVTQSPTHLIKTRGQQVTLRCSPKSGHDTVSWYQQALGQGPQFIFQYYEEEERQRGNFPDRFSGHQFPNYSSELNVNALLLGDSALYLCASSIKGQGAWNEQYFGPGTRLTVT.

This chain connects TRBV2 to TRBJ1-2; 7 bases map to TRBD1. This CDR3 is 13 amino acids long. Germline CDR1 SNHLY, CDR2 FYNNEI. V shed 3 bases and J 5 bases; nucleotides not matched to a gene: 3. CDR3 DNA sequence: TGTGCCAGCAGTGAGGGGACAGATTATGGCTACACCTTC. Protein product: CASSEGTDYGYTF.

The chain combines TRBV6-5 with TRBJ1-1; 8 positions match TRBD1. The junction had 4 bases not matched to a gene; V was cut back by 6 bases and J by 1 base. This CDR3 is 14 amino acids long. Germline V gene lookup returns CDR1 MNHEY and CDR2 SVGAGI. CDR3 bases: TGTGCCAGCAGCCCCGGGACAGGGAACACTGAAGCTTTCTTT. It encodes CASSPGTGNTEAFF.

V usage is TRBV27 and J usage is TRBJ2-7, with TRBD2 identical over 13 bases. CDR1 is MNHEY, CDR2 SMNVEV, per germline (reference sequence). Germline trimming cut 4 bases from V and 4 bases from J; bases unmatched to any gene: 13. The CDR3 runs to 18 residues. The CDR3 nucleotides read TGTGCCAGCAGTTCCCTGGCTGGACTAGCGGGAGTTCGGTACGAGCAGTACTTC. It encodes CASSSLAGLAGVRYEQYF.

This sequence joins TRBV29-1 and TRBJ2-3, with D possibly being TRBD1 (6 bases). This CDR3 spans 19 amino acids. Germline V lookup: CDR1 SQVTM, CDR2 ANQGSEA. The germline V and J ends were trimmed by 6 bases and 4 bases, with 32 bases remaining between them. The CDR3 loop is CSVRYLVQRTVGAPDTQYF. The CDR3 nucleotides are TGCAGCGTCAGGTACCTAGTTCAACGCACGGTGGGGGCCCCAGATACGCAGTATTTT.

The genes are TRBV19 and TRBJ2-7; possibly TRBD2 for D (6 bases). Germline V gene data show CDR1 as LNHDA and CDR2 as SQIVND (reference sequence). The CDR3 covers 15 residues. The V end was cut by 3 bases, the J end by 4 bases, with 16 bases between. As DNA, the CDR3 is TGTGCCAGTAGTATGTCGGGAGAGGGAGGATACGAGCAGTACTTC. Translated, it gives CASSMSGEGGYEQYF.

This clone has a single count. The rearrangement uses TRBV6-5 and TRBJ2-7; D might be TRBD1 (6 bases). V shed 6 bases and J shed 3 bases, with 15 bases lying between them. The CDR3 consists of 14 residues. Germline CDR1 is MNHEY and CDR2 is SVGAGI. CDR3 nucleotide sequence: TGTGCCAGCAGGGATAGACAGGTCGACTACGAGCAGTACTTC. Translating gives CASRDRQVDYEQYF.

The rearrangement uses TRBV5-4 and TRBJ1-2; the match to TRBD1 covers 9 bases. The V segment lost 4 bases and the J segment 3 bases; nucleotides outside the gene matches: 10. The CDR3 runs 16 residues. CDR1 is SGHNT, CDR2 YYREEE, per germline (reference sequence). The CDR3 DNA sequence: TGTGCCAGCAGCGCGGGACAGGGATTTGGGGACTATGGCTACACCTTC. Translation gives CASSAGQGFGDYGYTF.

V and J are TRBV7-2 and TRBJ1-5; D unresolved. Germline V CDR1 and CDR2: SGHTA, FQGNSA. The CDR3 totals 15 residues. V gave up 1 base and J gave up 5 bases, with 12 bases separating them. The CDR3 nucleotides are TGTGCCAGCAGCTTAGACGGGAAGTTCGATCAGCCCCAGCATTTT. Amino acids: CASSLDGKFDQPQHF.

This chain connects TRBV11-2 to TRBJ2-3; weak D call: TRBD2 (6 bases). The V gene lost 1 base and the J gene lost 1 base, with 9 bases spanning the gap. Germline values: CDR1 SGHAT, CDR2 FQNNGV. The CDR3 sequence is 15 residues long. For the CDR3, the DNA is TGTGCCAGCAGCTTAGGGACGGGGGGCACAGATACGCAGTATTTT. Translation: CASSLGTGGTDTQYF.

V is TRBV14 and J is TRBJ2-3; TRBD2 aligns across 9 bases. Germline V gene data show CDR1 as SGHDN and CDR2 as FVKESK. Losses at the gene ends were 3 bases for V and 2 bases for J; bases not matched to a gene: 9. The CDR3 is 17 residues long. The CDR3: CASSHLRASGATDTQYF. In DNA form, the CDR3 reads TGTGCCAGCAGCCACCTCAGGGCTAGCGGGGCCACAGATACGCAGTATTTT. The variable domain in full, with the rest retrieved from reference TRBV14 and TRBJ2-3, is EAGVTQFPSHSVIEKGQTVTLRCDPISGHDNLYWYRRVMGKEIKFLLHFVKESKQDESGMPNNRFLAERTGGTYSTLKVQPAELEDSGVYFCASSHLRASGATDTQYFGPGTRLTVL.

The V gene is TRBV28, the J gene TRBJ1-4; D is uncertain. The CDR3 has 15 residues. The germline gives CDR1 MDHEN, CDR2 SYDVKM. Trimming took off 3 bases at V and 4 bases at J, with 12 bases between the two ends. CDR3 nucleotide sequence: TGTGCCAGCAGTTTCGGGTATTTGGGTAATGAAAAACTGTTTTTT. This translates into CASSFGYLGNEKLFF.